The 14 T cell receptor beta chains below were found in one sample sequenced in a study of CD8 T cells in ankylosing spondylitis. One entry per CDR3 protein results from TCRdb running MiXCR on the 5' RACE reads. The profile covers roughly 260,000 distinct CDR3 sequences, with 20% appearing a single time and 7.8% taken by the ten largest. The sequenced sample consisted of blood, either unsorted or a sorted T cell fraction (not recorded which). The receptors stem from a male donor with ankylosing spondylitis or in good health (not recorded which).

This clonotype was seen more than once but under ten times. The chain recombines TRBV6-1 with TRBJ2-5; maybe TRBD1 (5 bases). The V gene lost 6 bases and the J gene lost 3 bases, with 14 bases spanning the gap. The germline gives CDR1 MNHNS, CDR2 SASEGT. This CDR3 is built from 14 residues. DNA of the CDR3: TGTGCCAGCAGCCCCTGGGGCGGAGAAGAGACCCAGTACTTC. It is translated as CASSPWGGEETQYF.

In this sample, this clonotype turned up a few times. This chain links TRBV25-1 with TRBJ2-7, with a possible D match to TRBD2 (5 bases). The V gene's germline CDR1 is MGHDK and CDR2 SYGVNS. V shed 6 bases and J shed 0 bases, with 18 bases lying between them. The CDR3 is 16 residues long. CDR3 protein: CASRTTEADSSYEQYV. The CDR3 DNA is TGTGCCAGCAGAACGACGGAGGCTGATAGCTCCTACGAGCAGTACGTC.

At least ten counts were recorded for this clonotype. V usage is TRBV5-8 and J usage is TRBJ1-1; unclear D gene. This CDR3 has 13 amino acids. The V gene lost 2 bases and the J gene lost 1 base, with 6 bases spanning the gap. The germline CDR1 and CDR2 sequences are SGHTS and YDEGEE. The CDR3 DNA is TGTGCCAGCAGCTTTGCATCGAACACTGAAGCTTTCTTT. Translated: CASSFASNTEAFF. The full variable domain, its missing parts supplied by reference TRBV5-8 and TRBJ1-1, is EAGVTQSPTHLIKTRGQQATLRCSPISGHTSVYWYQQALGLGLQFLLWYDEGEERNRGNFPPRFSGRQFPNYSSELNVNALELEDSALYLCASSFASNTEAFFGQGTRLTVV.

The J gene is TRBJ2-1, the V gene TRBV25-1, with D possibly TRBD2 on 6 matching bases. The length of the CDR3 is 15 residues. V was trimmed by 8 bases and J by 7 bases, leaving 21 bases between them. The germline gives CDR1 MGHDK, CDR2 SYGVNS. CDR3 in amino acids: CASVPASGGLNEQFF. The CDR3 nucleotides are TGTGCCAGCGTGCCAGCGAGTGGAGGGTTAAATGAGCAGTTCTTC.

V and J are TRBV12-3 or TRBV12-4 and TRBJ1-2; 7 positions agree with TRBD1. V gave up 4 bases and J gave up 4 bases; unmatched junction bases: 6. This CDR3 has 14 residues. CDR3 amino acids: CASSSFGTAYGYTF. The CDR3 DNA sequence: TGTGCCAGCAGTTCATTCGGGACAGCCTATGGCTACACCTTC.

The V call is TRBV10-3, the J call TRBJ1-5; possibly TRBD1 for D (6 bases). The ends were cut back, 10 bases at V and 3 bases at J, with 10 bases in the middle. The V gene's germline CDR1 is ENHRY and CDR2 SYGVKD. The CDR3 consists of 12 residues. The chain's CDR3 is CASRDTNQPQHF. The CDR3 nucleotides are TGTGCCAGCCGGGACACCAATCAGCCCCAGCATTTT.

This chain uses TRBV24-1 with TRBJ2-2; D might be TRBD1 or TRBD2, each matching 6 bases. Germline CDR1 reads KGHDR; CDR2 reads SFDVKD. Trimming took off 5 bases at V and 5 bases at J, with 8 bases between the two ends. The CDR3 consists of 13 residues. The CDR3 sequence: CATSGGGTGELFF. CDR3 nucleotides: TGTGCCACCAGTGGAGGGGGGACCGGGGAGCTGTTTTTT.

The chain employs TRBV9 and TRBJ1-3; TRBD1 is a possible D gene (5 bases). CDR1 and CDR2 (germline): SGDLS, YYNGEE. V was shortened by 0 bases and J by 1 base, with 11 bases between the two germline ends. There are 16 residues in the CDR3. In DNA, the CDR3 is TGTGCCAGCAGCGTAGGCGGGGGACCTTCTGGAAACACCATATATTTT. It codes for CASSVGGGPSGNTIYF.

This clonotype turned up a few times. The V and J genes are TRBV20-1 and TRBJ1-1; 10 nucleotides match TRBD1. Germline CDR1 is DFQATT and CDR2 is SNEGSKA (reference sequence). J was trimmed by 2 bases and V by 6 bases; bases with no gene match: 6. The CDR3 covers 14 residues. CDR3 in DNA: TGCAGTGCCCCGGGACAGGGGCCAAACACTGAAGCTTTCTTT. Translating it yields CSAPGQGPNTEAFF.

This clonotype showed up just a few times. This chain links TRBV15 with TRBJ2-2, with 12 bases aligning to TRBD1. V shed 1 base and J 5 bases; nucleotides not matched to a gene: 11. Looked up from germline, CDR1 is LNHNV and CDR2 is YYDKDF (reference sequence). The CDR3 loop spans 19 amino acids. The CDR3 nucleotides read TGTGCCACCAGCAGAGGACCTGAGGGGACAGGGGGCTTTACCGGGGAGCTGTTTTTT. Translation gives CATSRGPEGTGGFTGELFF.

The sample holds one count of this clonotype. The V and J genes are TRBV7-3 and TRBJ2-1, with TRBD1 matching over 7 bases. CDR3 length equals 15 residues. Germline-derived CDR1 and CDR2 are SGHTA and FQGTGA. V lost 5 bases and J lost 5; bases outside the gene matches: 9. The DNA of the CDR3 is TGTGCCAGCAGCCCAGGCGGCAGGGGGAACAATGAGCAGTTCTTC. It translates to CASSPGGRGNNEQFF.

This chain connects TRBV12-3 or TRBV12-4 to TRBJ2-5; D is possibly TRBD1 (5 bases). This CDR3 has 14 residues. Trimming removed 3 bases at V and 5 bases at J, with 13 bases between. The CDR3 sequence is CASSFFPRDETQYF. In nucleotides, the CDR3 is TGTGCCAGCAGTTTCTTCCCCAGGGATGAGACCCAGTACTTC.

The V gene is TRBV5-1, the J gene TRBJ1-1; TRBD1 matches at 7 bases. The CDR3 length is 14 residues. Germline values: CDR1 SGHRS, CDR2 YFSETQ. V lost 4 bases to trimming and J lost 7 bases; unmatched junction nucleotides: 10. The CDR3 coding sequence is TGCGCCAGCAGCGCCCAGACAGGGTTGGGTGAAGCTTTCTTT. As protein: CASSAQTGLGEAFF.

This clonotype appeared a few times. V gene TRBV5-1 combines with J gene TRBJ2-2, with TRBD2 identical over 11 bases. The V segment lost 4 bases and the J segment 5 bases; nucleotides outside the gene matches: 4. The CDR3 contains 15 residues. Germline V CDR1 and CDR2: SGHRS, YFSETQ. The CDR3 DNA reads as TGCGCCAGCAGCGATACTAGCGGGGGTACCGGGGAGCTGTTTTTT. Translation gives CASSDTSGGTGELFF.